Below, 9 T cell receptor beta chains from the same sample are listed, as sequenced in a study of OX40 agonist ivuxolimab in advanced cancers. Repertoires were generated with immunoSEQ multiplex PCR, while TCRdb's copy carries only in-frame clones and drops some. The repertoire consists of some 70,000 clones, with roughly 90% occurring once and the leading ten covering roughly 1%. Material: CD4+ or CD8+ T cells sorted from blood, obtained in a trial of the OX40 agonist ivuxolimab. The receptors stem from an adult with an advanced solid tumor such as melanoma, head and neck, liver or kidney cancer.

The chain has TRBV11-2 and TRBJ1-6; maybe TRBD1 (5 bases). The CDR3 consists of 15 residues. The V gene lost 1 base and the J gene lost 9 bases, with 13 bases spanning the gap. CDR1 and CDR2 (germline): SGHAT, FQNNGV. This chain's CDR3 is CASSLVGQGVSPLHF. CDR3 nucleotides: TGTGCCAGCAGCTTAGTCGGGCAGGGAGTTTCACCCCTCCACTTT.

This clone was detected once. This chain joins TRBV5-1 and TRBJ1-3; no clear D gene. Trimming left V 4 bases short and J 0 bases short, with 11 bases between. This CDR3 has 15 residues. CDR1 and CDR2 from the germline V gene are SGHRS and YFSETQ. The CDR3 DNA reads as TGCGCCAGCAGCCCCGACGGACCCTCTGGAAACACCATATATTTT. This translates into CASSPDGPSGNTIYF. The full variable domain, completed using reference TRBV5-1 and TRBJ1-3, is KAGVTQTPRYLIKTRGQQVTLSCSPISGHRSVSWYQQTPGQGLQFLFEYFSETQRNKGNFPGRFSGRQFSNSRSEMNVSTLELGDSALYLCASSPDGPSGNTIYFGEGSWLTVV.

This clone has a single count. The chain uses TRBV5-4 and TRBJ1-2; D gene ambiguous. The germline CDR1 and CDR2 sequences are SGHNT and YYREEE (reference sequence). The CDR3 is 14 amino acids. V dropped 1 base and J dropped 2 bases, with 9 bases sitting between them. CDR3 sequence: CASSLLPENYGYTF. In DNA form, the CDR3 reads TGTGCCAGCAGCTTGCTCCCAGAAAACTATGGCTACACCTTC.

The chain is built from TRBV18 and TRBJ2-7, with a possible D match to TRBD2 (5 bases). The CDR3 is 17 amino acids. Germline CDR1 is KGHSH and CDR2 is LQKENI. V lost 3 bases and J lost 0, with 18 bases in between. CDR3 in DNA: TGTGCCAGCTCACCCATCCCCCGGGGAGCGAGCTCCTACGAGCAGTACTTC. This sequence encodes CASSPIPRGASSYEQYF.

This chain's CDR3 is CASSLGGGLGLLEQYF. The CDR3 nucleotides read TGTGCCAGCAGCTTAGGTGGCGGACTAGGCCTCCTCGAGCAGTACTTC. This chain connects TRBV7-9 to TRBJ2-7; the match to TRBD2 covers 7 bases. The trim removed 1 base at V and 6 bases at J, leaving 12 bases unmatched. The CDR3 has 16 amino acids. The germline V gene has CDR1 SEHNR and CDR2 FQNEAQ (reference sequence).

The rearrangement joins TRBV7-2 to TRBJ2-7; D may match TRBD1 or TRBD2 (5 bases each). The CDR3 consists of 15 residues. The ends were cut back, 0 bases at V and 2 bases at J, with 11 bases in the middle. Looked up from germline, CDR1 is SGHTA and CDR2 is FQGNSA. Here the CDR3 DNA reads TGTGCCAGCAGCTTAGCCCCGGGACGGCCCTACGAGCAGTACTTC. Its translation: CASSLAPGRPYEQYF.

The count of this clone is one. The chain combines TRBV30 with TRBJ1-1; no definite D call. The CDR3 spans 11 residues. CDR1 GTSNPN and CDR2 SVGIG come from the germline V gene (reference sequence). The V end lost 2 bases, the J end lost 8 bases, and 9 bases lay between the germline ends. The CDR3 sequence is CAWSHRREAFF. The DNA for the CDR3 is TGTGCCTGGAGTCACAGAAGAGAAGCTTTCTTT.

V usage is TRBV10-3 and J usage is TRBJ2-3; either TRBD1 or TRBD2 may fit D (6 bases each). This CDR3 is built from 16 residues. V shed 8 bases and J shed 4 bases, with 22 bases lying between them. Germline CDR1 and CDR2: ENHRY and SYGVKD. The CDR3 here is CAISGARDSLSDTQYF. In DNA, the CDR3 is TGTGCCATCTCAGGGGCCCGGGACTCCCTATCAGATACGCAGTATTTT.

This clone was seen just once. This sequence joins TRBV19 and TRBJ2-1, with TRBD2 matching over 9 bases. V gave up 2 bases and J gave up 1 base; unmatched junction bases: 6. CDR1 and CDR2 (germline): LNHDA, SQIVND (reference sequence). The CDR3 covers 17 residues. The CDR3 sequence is CASSIKASGASYNEQFF. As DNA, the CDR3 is TGTGCCAGTAGTATAAAGGCTAGCGGGGCATCCTACAATGAGCAGTTCTTC. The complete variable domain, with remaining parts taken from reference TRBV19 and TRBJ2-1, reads DGGITQSPKYLFRKEGQNVTLSCEQNLNHDAMYWYRQDPGQGLRLIYYSQIVNDFQKGDIAEGYSVSREKKESFPLTVTSAQKNPTAFYLCASSIKASGASYNEQFFGPGTRLTVL.